This T cell receptor (beta chain) was profiled in a study of OX40 agonist ivuxolimab in advanced cancers. Study summary: The dose-escalation cohort was approximately 80% male, with a mean age of about 58 years, ranging about 20 to 85. Study-wide results and limits: Clonal expansion was among the lowest in partial responders at 0.1-3.0 mg/kg, especially CD8+.

Systemic immunosuppression or autoimmune disease history was grounds to exclude patients. CDR3 size: 14 residues. Germline CDR1 LNHDA, CDR2 SQIVND (reference sequence). The J segment lost 4 bases and the V segment lost 8 bases, leaving 9 bases of the junction unmatched. Only in-frame clones appear in the TCRdb table, and some are missing; sequencing was by immunoSEQ multiplex PCR. The sample gives roughly 110,000 clones, 90% of which show up once; approximately 0.49% is in the top ten. Worth noting for this clone: Its target is not known.

V gene TRBV19 combines with J gene TRBJ2-7, with 9 bases lining up with TRBD1. This TCR was recovered from an adult with an advanced solid tumor such as melanoma, head and neck, liver or kidney cancer. Material: CD4+ or CD8+ T cells sorted from blood, obtained in a trial of the OX40 agonist ivuxolimab. CDR3 residues: CASASGTGKYEQYF. As DNA, the CDR3 is TGTGCCAGTGCCAGCGGGACAGGGAAATACGAGCAGTACTTC.